These 32 T cell receptor beta chains originate from one sample sequenced in a study of STAT5B mutations in CD4+ large granular lymphocyte leukemia. The table came from immunoSEQ multiplex PCR; TCRdb's copy has only in-frame clones and leaves some out. The sample lists about 31,000 clones, about two thirds occurring once. What was sequenced was CD4+ T cells from blood buffy coats. The source is a human donor in good health.

The genes are TRBV19 and TRBJ2-1; a possible D gene is TRBD1 (5 bases). V lost 5 bases to trimming and J lost 10 bases, with 9 bases between them. CDR3 size: 11 residues. Germline V CDR1 and CDR2: LNHDA, SQIVND (reference sequence). The CDR3 loop is CASSFRTEQFF. In nucleotides, the CDR3 is TGTGCCAGTAGTTTTCGGACAGAGCAGTTCTTC.

V is TRBV7-8 and J is TRBJ1-6, with 7 bases fitting TRBD1. CDR3 length equals 19 residues. The germline V gene encodes CDR1 SGHVS and CDR2 FQNEAQ. After removal of 0 bases from V and 0 bases from J, the junction contained 8 bases not matched to a gene. Here the CDR3 reads CASSLAVGRGSSYNSPLHF. The CDR3, as DNA: TGTGCCAGCAGCTTAGCCGTGGGCAGGGGGAGCTCCTATAATTCACCCCTCCACTTT.

The V gene is TRBV28, the J gene TRBJ2-1; the match to TRBD1 covers 10 bases. CDR1 and CDR2 (germline): MDHEN, SYDVKM. The V gene end was trimmed by 6 bases and the J gene end by 7 bases; junction bases not matched to a gene: 9. The CDR3 extends over 15 amino acids. The CDR3 DNA is TGTGCCAGCAGCTCCGGGGGACAGGGGTCGAATGAGCAGTTCTTC. It yields the protein CASSSGGQGSNEQFF.

J is TRBJ2-1 and V is TRBV28; TRBD2 might be the D (7 bases). The CDR3 spans 13 residues. V lost 6 bases, J lost 9 bases, and 15 bases lay in between. Germline values: CDR1 MDHEN, CDR2 SYDVKM. CDR3 loop: CASRRGGAGEQFF. DNA of the CDR3: TGTGCCAGCAGGAGGGGGGGGGCTGGTGAGCAGTTCTTC. The variable domain in full, with the rest retrieved from reference TRBV28 and TRBJ2-1, is DVKVTQSSRYLVKRTGEKVFLECVQDMDHENMFWYRQDPGLGLRLIYFSYDVKMKEKGDIPEGYSVSREKKERFSLILESASTNQTSMYLCASRRGGAGEQFFGPGTRLTVL.

The chain recombines TRBV21-1 with TRBJ1-2; TRBD1, the table's D call, lacks a check against the DNA. TRBV21-1 is deemed a pseudogene. The CDR3 length is 14 residues. In DNA, the CDR3 is TGTGCCAGCAGCGGGGACAGGCTGAACTATGGCTACACCTTC. This encodes CASSGDRLNYGYTF.

The rearrangement joins TRBV7-2 to TRBJ1-5; D is uncertain. The CDR3 spans 15 residues. The V and J ends lost 5 bases and 4 bases respectively, with 15 bases between them. Germline CDR1 SGHTA, CDR2 FQGNSA. The CDR3: CASSTTWSWNQPQHF. The CDR3 DNA sequence: TGTGCCAGCAGCACAACCTGGTCGTGGAATCAGCCCCAGCATTTT.

V and J are TRBV7-9 and TRBJ2-2, with 11 bases matching TRBD2. The CDR3 consists of 15 residues. Trimming removed 3 bases from V and 4 bases from J; junction bases left unmatched: 1. Germline CDR1 and CDR2: SEHNR and FQNEAQ (reference sequence). CDR3 residues: CASSFSGGATGELFF. The CDR3 DNA follows: TGTGCCAGCAGCTTTAGCGGGGGGGCCACCGGGGAGCTGTTTTTT.

This clone was counted once. This chain links TRBV6-1 with TRBJ1-2; 8 bases agree with TRBD1. Per the germline V gene, CDR1 is MNHNS and CDR2 is SASEGT. The CDR3 has 15 residues. J gave up 2 bases and V 2 bases, and 4 bases lay outside the gene matches. In nucleotides, the CDR3 is TGTGCCAGCAGTGAACCCCGGACAGGGAACTATGGCTACACCTTC. Protein sequence: CASSEPRTGNYGYTF.

The rearrangement links TRBV18 to TRBJ2-5; 8 bases align to TRBD2. CDR3 length: 18 amino acids. Germline values: CDR1 KGHSH, CDR2 LQKENI. V shed 3 bases, J shed 2 bases, and the junction held 14 bases outside the gene matches. CDR3: CASSPPSGGAVRQETQYF. CDR3 in DNA: TGTGCCAGCTCACCGCCTTCGGGGGGGGCCGTCCGACAAGAGACCCAGTACTTC.

The chain uses TRBV5-1 and TRBJ2-5, with D hard to call. The CDR3 is 16 residues long. Germline lookup yields CDR1 SGHRS and CDR2 YFSETQ. V was clipped by 0 bases and J by 1 base, with 13 bases between them. CDR3 region: CASSLDGAKRQETQYF. CDR3 sequence (DNA): TGCGCCAGCAGCTTGGATGGTGCCAAACGCCAAGAGACCCAGTACTTC.

This clone has only a few counts. The gene calls are TRBV10-1 and TRBJ2-5; the D gene is possibly TRBD2 (6 bases). The CDR3 covers 11 residues. Germline loops: CDR1 WNHNN, CDR2 SYGVQD (reference sequence). With 9 bases removed from V and 5 bases from J, the gap between germline ends came to 10 bases. CDR3 nucleotides: TGCGCCAGGGGCGGGGAGGAGACCCAGTACTTC. Protein: CARGGEETQYF.

Here the CDR3 reads CASSPLGDGDTQYF. CDR3 coding DNA: TGTGCCAGCAGCCCTCTAGGGGATGGTGATACGCAGTATTTT. The chain has TRBV7-9 and TRBJ2-3, with D maybe TRBD1 (5 bases). V was clipped by 5 bases and J by 6 bases, with 15 bases between them. CDR1 is SEHNR, CDR2 FQNEAQ, per germline (reference sequence). The CDR3 totals 14 residues.

This clone has only a few counts. The CDR3 DNA follows: TGCGCCAGCAGCAAGGGGGGGACTTTGAAGGAGACCCAGTACTTC. Translated, it gives CASSKGGTLKETQYF. This chain links TRBV5-1 with TRBJ2-5; a weak D match, TRBD2 (7 bases). CDR1 is SGHRS, CDR2 YFSETQ, per germline. The CDR3 contains 15 residues. The V end lost 4 bases, the J end lost 5 bases, and 18 bases lay between the germline ends.

This chain links TRBV9 with TRBJ2-1; D is unclear. Trimming shortened V by 1 base and J by 8 bases, and 4 bases separated the two germline ends. CDR1 SGDLS and CDR2 YYNGEE come from the germline V gene. There are 11 residues in the CDR3. The CDR3 DNA follows: TGTGCCAGCAGCGTAAGAGATGAGCAGTTCTTC. It specifies CASSVRDEQFF.

The genes are TRBV4-3 and TRBJ2-2, with no clear D. Trimming left V 0 bases short and J 0 bases short, with 8 bases between. CDR3 length: 16 amino acids. In germline, CDR1 is LGHNA, CDR2 YSLEER. The CDR3 here is CASSQERPTNTGELFF. The CDR3 DNA reads TGCGCCAGCAGCCAAGAGAGGCCGACGAACACCGGGGAGCTGTTTTTT.

This chain uses TRBV14 with TRBJ1-6; D is undetermined. Germline V gene sequence: CDR1 SGHDN, CDR2 FVKESK. Trimming left V 1 base short and J 0 bases short, with 13 bases between. The CDR3 contains 18 residues. CDR3 loop: CASSQGVLGSSYNSPLHF. Here the CDR3 DNA reads TGTGCCAGCAGCCAAGGGGTCTTGGGGAGCTCCTATAATTCACCCCTCCACTTT.

V gene TRBV27 combines with J gene TRBJ1-3; 7 bases are a match to TRBD1. In germline, CDR1 is MNHEY, CDR2 SMNVEV (reference sequence). With 7 bases clipped from V and 0 bases from J, the junction kept 9 bases outside the gene matches. The CDR3 length is 16 residues. The CDR3 bases are TGTGCCAGCAAGCGGACAGGCCTCTCCTCTGGAAACACCATATATTTT. Its protein product is CASKRTGLSSGNTIYF.

This clone was detected only a few times. The chain uses TRBV9 and TRBJ1-5; D not resolved. The CDR3 has 12 amino acids. Germline V gives CDR1 SGDLS, CDR2 YYNGEE. V lost 0 bases and J 11 bases, leaving 9 bases between the germline ends. CDR3 in amino acids: CASSVVLSAQHF. The CDR3 DNA is TGTGCCAGCAGCGTAGTTCTCTCGGCCCAGCATTTT.

This clone was seen a single time. The rearrangement uses TRBV5-1 and TRBJ1-2; D may be TRBD1 (6 bases). V shed 0 bases and J shed 4 bases, with 10 bases lying between them. CDR3 size: 14 residues. The germline V gene has CDR1 SGHRS and CDR2 YFSETQ. CDR3 in amino acids: CASSLADRTYGYTF. The CDR3 coding sequence is TGCGCCAGCAGCTTGGCCGACAGGACCTATGGCTACACCTTC. Full variable domain (missing parts from reference TRBV5-1 and TRBJ1-2): KAGVTQTPRYLIKTRGQQVTLSCSPISGHRSVSWYQQTPGQGLQFLFEYFSETQRNKGNFPGRFSGRQFSNSRSEMNVSTLELGDSALYLCASSLADRTYGYTFGSGTRLTVV.

The chain is built from TRBV5-4 and TRBJ1-1; 8 bases map to TRBD1. The germline gives CDR1 SGHNT, CDR2 YYREEE (reference sequence). The CDR3 contains 16 residues. With 0 bases clipped from V and 4 bases from J, the junction kept 8 bases outside the gene matches. The CDR3 region has the DNA TGTGCCAGCAGCTTGGGTGGCAGGGGGCTTTTCACTGAAGCTTTCTTT. Amino acids: CASSLGGRGLFTEAFF.

This sequence joins TRBV11-2 and TRBJ2-1; 12 bases fit TRBD2. The CDR3 runs 14 residues. Trimming at V came to 5 bases and at J to 10 bases, leaving 6 bases not matched to a gene. Germline V gene data show CDR1 as SGHAT and CDR2 as FQNNGV. CDR3 protein: CASSQGTSGLEQFF. The CDR3 nucleotides read TGTGCCAGCAGCCAAGGGACTAGCGGGTTGGAGCAGTTCTTC.

The chain joins TRBV19 to TRBJ2-2; D ambiguous. The CDR3 totals 13 residues. The V gene's germline CDR1 is LNHDA and CDR2 SQIVND (reference sequence). Deletions cut 3 bases from V and 9 bases from J, with 11 bases between. DNA of the CDR3: TGTGCCAGTAGTATGGTGCAGGTTCGGGAGCTGTTTTTT. Its translation: CASSMVQVRELFF.

The rearrangement joins TRBV30 to TRBJ2-3; D is possibly TRBD2 (6 bases). Germline CDR1 GTSNPN, CDR2 SVGIG (reference sequence). This CDR3 contains 14 residues. Deletions cut 0 bases from V and 5 bases from J, with 12 bases between. The CDR3: CAWSVSGWGDTQYF. The CDR3, as DNA: TGTGCCTGGAGTGTGAGCGGGTGGGGAGATACGCAGTATTTT.

The CDR3 DNA follows: TGTGCCAGCTCAAGGGGACTAAGGGGTTCCACCGGGGAGCTGTTTTTT. Residues: CASSRGLRGSTGELFF. The chain employs TRBV18 and TRBJ2-2; 7 positions match TRBD2. The CDR3 length is 16 residues. The V gene's germline CDR1 is KGHSH and CDR2 LQKENI. V trimming: 5 bases; J trimming: 4 bases; junction bases outside the gene matches: 10.

This rearrangement joins TRBV7-2 to TRBJ1-1; D is undetermined. The V end was cut by 5 bases, the J end by 6 bases, with 22 bases between. The CDR3 is 16 residues long. The V gene's germline CDR1 is SGHTA and CDR2 FQGNSA. The CDR3 DNA reads TGTGCCAGCAGCCCCAACGGTCGGGGAGGGTTGGCTGAAGCTTTCTTT. It yields the protein CASSPNGRGGLAEAFF.

The rearrangement uses TRBV2 and TRBJ1-2; no clear D. The CDR3 sequence is 14 residues long. V was shortened by 3 bases and J by 0 bases, with 8 bases between the two germline ends. Germline CDR1 SNHLY, CDR2 FYNNEI. The CDR3 DNA sequence: TGTGCCAGCAGTGATAACAGAGCTAACTATGGCTACACCTTC. Its protein product is CASSDNRANYGYTF.

The rearrangement links TRBV5-4 to TRBJ1-3; D uncertain. V lost 2 bases and J 0 bases, leaving 6 bases between the germline ends. Germline CDR1 and CDR2: SGHNT and YYREEE (reference sequence). This CDR3 contains 14 residues. The CDR3 DNA reads TGTGCCAGCAGCTTCGGGTTCTCTGGAAACACCATATATTTT. Translated: CASSFGFSGNTIYF.

The chain couples TRBV6-5 to TRBJ1-4; TRBD1 is a possible D gene (5 bases). Germline CDR1 reads MNHEY; CDR2 reads SVGAGI. V lost 0 bases to trimming and J lost 12 bases, with 20 bases between them. The CDR3 length is 16 residues. In DNA form, the CDR3 reads TGTGCCAGCAGTTACTCGAGGCAGGGCTCCCGCGGAGAACTGTTTTTT. It yields the protein CASSYSRQGSRGELFF.

This clone was observed a few times. The rearrangement links TRBV5-1 to TRBJ2-6; TRBD1 might be the D (5 bases). This CDR3 region has 16 residues. The V gene lost 6 bases and the J gene lost 0 bases, with 13 bases spanning the gap. In germline, CDR1 is SGHRS, CDR2 YFSETQ. CDR3 sequence (DNA): TGCGCCAGCACCAGAGAGGACACCTCTGGGGCCAACGTCCTGACTTTC. Amino acid sequence: CASTREDTSGANVLTF.

This chain joins TRBV6-5 and TRBJ1-3, with D tentatively TRBD1 (6 bases). V was clipped by 6 bases and J by 0 bases, with 9 bases between them. Per germline, CDR1 MNHEY and CDR2 SVGAGI. The CDR3 is 14 amino acids. CDR3 sequence: CASRSDSSGNTIYF. The CDR3 nucleotides are TGTGCCAGCAGATCGGACAGCTCTGGAAACACCATATATTTT.

The chain employs TRBV11-2 and TRBJ1-4, with TRBD1 matching 7 bases. Per the germline V gene, CDR1 is SGHAT and CDR2 is FQNNGV. The CDR3 totals 15 residues. The V gene end was trimmed by 1 base and the J gene end by 7 bases; junction bases not matched to a gene: 6. CDR3 amino acids: CASSLAGGASEKLFF. As DNA, the CDR3 is TGTGCCAGCAGCTTAGCAGGGGGTGCAAGTGAAAAACTGTTTTTT.

V usage is TRBV11-2 and J usage is TRBJ2-7, with TRBD2 as a possible D gene (5 bases). The CDR3 covers 13 residues. CDR1 and CDR2 from the germline V gene are SGHAT and FQNNGV. V lost 0 bases and J 3 bases, leaving 6 bases between the germline ends. As DNA, the CDR3 is TGTGCCAGCAGCTTAGAGGACTTCTACGAGCAGTACTTC. Amino acid sequence: CASSLEDFYEQYF.